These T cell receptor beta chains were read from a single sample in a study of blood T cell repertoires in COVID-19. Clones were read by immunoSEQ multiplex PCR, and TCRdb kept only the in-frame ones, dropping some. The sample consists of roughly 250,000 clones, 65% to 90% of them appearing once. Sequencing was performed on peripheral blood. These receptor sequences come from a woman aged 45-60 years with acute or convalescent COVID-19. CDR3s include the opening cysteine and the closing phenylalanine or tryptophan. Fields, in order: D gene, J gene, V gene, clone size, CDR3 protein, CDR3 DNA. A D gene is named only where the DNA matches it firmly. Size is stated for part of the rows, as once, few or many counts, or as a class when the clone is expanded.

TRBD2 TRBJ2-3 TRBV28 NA CASSIGTSGHTDTQYF TGTGCCAGCAGTATCGGGACTAGCGGCCACACAGATACGCAGTATTTT
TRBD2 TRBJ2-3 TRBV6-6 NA CASSYSTSGRRDTQYF TGTGCCAGCAGTTACTCGACTAGCGGGAGGAGAGATACGCAGTATTTT
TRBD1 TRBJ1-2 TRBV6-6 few CASSATLQGYAGYTF TGTGCCAGCAGTGCGACTCTACAGGGGTATGCTGGCTACACCTTC
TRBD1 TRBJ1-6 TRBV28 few CAGNRGNSYNSPLHF TGTGCCGGCAACAGGGGAAACTCCTATAATTCACCCCTCCACTTT
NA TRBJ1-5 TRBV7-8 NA CASSHFESRNQPQHF TGTGCCAGCAGCCACTTCGAGAGTCGAAATCAGCCCCAGCATTTT
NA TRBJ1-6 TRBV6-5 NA CASSEGSYNSPLHF TGTGCCAGTTCCGAGGGCTCCTATAATTCACCCCTCCACTTT
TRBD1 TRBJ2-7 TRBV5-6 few CASSQKGRGLYEQYF TGTGCCAGCAGCCAAAAGGGAAGGGGGCTCTACGAGCAGTACTTC
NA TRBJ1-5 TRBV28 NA CASSLQGFNQPQHF TGTGCCAGTAGCCTTCAGGGGTTCAATCAGCCCCAGCATTTT
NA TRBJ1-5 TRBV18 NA CASSLDSNQPQHF TGTGCCAGCTCTCTAGATAGCAATCAGCCCCAGCATTTT
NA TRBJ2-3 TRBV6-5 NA CASSLRELRDTQYF TGTGCCAGCAGTCTCCGGGAACTTCGGGATACGCAGTATTTT
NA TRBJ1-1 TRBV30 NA CAWSAIREAFF TGTGCCTGGAGTGCCATTCGGGAAGCTTTCTTT
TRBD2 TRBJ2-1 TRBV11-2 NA CASSIPGLGNEQFF TGTGCCAGCAGTATTCCGGGACTAGGCAATGAGCAGTTCTTC
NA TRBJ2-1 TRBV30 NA CAWSPEEPQFF TGTGCCTGGAGTCCGGAGGAGCCTCAGTTCTTC
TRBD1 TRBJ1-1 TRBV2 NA CASSPGQGAGGSTEAFF TGTGCCAGCAGTCCCGGACAGGGGGCCGGTGGTAGCACTGAAGCTTTCTTT
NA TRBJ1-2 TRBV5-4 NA CASVQLGGGHGYTF TGTGCCAGCGTACAACTTGGGGGCGGCCATGGCTACACCTTC
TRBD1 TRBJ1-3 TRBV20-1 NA CSASPGQYGNTIYF TGCAGTGCTAGTCCGGGACAGTACGGAAACACCATATATTTT
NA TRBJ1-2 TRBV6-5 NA CASSPAGNYGYTF TGTGCCAGCAGTCCGGCGGGAAACTATGGCTACACCTTC
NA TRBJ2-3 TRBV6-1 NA CASSESGTSTDTQYF TGTGCCAGCAGTGAAAGCGGAACAAGCACAGATACGCAGTATTTT
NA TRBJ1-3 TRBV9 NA CASSAGISGNTIYF TGTGCCAGCAGCGCGGGTATCTCTGGAAACACCATATATTTT